One sample yielded the 14 T cell receptor beta chains listed below, sequenced in a study of T-cell reconstitution after alpha-beta-depleted transplantation in children. Preparation of the TCRbeta library used unique molecular identifiers. TCRdb independently ran MiXCR on the PCR reads; one entry per CDR3 protein. There are about 590,000 distinct CDR3 sequences in the sample; roughly 13% occur only once, and 2% to 2.5% lies in the top ten. The material sequenced was PBMCs, mostly from graft donor cells, taken 360 days after TCRalphabeta/CD19-depleted stem cell transplant. Receptors were obtained from a male patient younger than 18 who had a stem cell transplant for acute myeloid leukemia, so the T cells may come from the graft donor.

This clonotype has a count of ten or more. The CDR3: CASSFRPGTVDTQYF. The DNA of the CDR3 is TGTGCCAGCAGTTTCCGCCCTGGTACGGTAGATACGCAGTATTTT. The rearrangement links TRBV12-3 or TRBV12-4 to TRBJ2-3; D ambiguous. CDR3 length equals 15 residues. The V and J ends lost 3 bases and 5 bases respectively, with 15 bases between them.

V and J are TRBV4-2 and TRBJ2-6; D gene ambiguous. The V end lost 1 base, the J end lost 0 bases, and 10 bases lay between the germline ends. The germline V gene has CDR1 LGHNA and CDR2 YNFKEQ. The length of the CDR3 is 17 residues. For the CDR3, the DNA is TGTGCCAGCAGCCAAGTTTCCCGTATCTCTGGGGCCAACGTCCTGACTTTC. Its translation: CASSQVSRISGANVLTF.

The J gene is TRBJ1-5, the V gene TRBV3-1; D remains unclear. V lost 1 base and J 8 bases, leaving 9 bases between the germline ends. CDR3 length: 13 residues. Germline lookup yields CDR1 LGHDT and CDR2 YNNKEL (reference sequence). The CDR3 region has the DNA TGTGCCAGCAGCCAAGTTTCCAGAGAGCCCCAGCATTTT. Translating gives CASSQVSREPQHF.

This clonotype was counted between two and nine times. In DNA form, the CDR3 reads TGTGCCAGCACCAGTTCCTCGCTAGGGGAGAGGGAGACCCAGTACTTC. As protein: CASTSSSLGERETQYF. The genes are TRBV11-1 and TRBJ2-5; D assignment may be TRBD1 or TRBD2 (5 bases each). The CDR3 is made up of 16 amino acids. Germline CDR1 and CDR2: SGHAT and FQDESV (reference sequence). V was trimmed by 7 bases and J by 5 bases, leaving 23 bases between them.

This clonotype was recorded many times. The J gene is TRBJ1-5, the V gene TRBV7-9; D ambiguous. V was shortened by 3 bases and J by 3 bases, with 12 bases between the two germline ends. This CDR3 comprises 15 residues. Germline V gene data show CDR1 as SEHNR and CDR2 as FQNEAQ (reference sequence). This CDR3 reads CASSLTTAINQPQHF. In DNA form, the CDR3 reads TGTGCCAGCAGCTTGACCACGGCGATCAATCAGCCCCAGCATTTT.

This chain joins TRBV20-1 and TRBJ1-5, with 8 bases that match TRBD1. The junction had 9 bases not matched to a gene; V was cut back by 3 bases and J by 5 bases. The V gene's germline CDR1 is DFQATT and CDR2 SNEGSKA (reference sequence). There are 15 residues in the CDR3. This CDR3 is CSASPRDRSYQPQHF. DNA for the CDR3: TGCAGTGCTAGCCCTCGGGACAGGAGTTATCAGCCCCAGCATTTT.

This chain links TRBV12-3 or TRBV12-4 with TRBJ2-7, with 8 bases aligning to TRBD1. J lost 3 bases, V lost 3 bases, and 7 bases had no gene match. CDR3 length: 15 amino acids. The DNA of the CDR3 is TGTGCCAGCAGTTTGAGGGGGACAGGCTACTACGAGCAGTACTTC. It yields the protein CASSLRGTGYYEQYF.

This clonotype was recorded a few times. The chain employs TRBV6-2 or TRBV6-3 and TRBJ1-4; unclear D gene. The CDR3 is made up of 11 amino acids. Deletions cut 7 bases from V and 6 bases from J, with 6 bases between. Germline CDR1 reads MNHEY; CDR2 reads SVGEGT. The CDR3 loop is CASTWDEKLFF. The CDR3 DNA reads as TGTGCCAGCACCTGGGATGAAAAACTGTTTTTT.

In regard to this clonotype: An end of the junction differs from the germline gene, which may be a read error. Written as DNA, the CDR3 is TGTGCCAGCAGTTACTCGGAATCTGGCGGCCAAAAGACCCAGTACTTC. Its protein product is CASSYSESGGQKTQYF. The chain employs TRBV6-5 and TRBJ2-5; no reliable D call. The CDR3 totals 16 residues. The germline V gene encodes CDR1 MNHEY and CDR2 SVGAGI.

The chain has TRBV20-1 and TRBJ1-1; 7 bases line up with TRBD1. The V segment lost 0 bases and the J segment 0 bases; nucleotides outside the gene matches: 7. The CDR3 extends over 16 amino acids. CDR1 and CDR2 from the germline V gene are DFQATT and SNEGSKA (reference sequence). In nucleotides, the CDR3 is TGCAGTGCTAGAGATTGGGCAGGGGGAATGAACACTGAAGCTTTCTTT. Protein: CSARDWAGGMNTEAFF.

At least ten counts were recorded for this clonotype. This chain links TRBV12-3 or TRBV12-4 with TRBJ2-5; no definite D call. Trimming pared 3 bases from V and 1 base from J, leaving 6 bases between. There are 13 residues in the CDR3. The CDR3 nucleotides read TGTGCCAGCAGTTTTGGGTCCCAAGAGACCCAGTACTTC. Its translation: CASSFGSQETQYF.

This clonotype was counted only a few times. V is TRBV4-3 and J is TRBJ2-7; 10 positions agree with TRBD1. CDR1 LGHNA and CDR2 YSLEER come from the germline V gene. Trimming took 1 base from V and 2 from J; bases not matched to a gene: 2. The CDR3 spans 15 residues. The CDR3 is CASSQGQGATYEQYF. In DNA form, the CDR3 reads TGCGCCAGCAGCCAAGGACAGGGGGCTACCTACGAGCAGTACTTC.

This clonotype showed up many times. The gene calls are TRBV28 and TRBJ1-4; 9 bases fit TRBD1. CDR1 and CDR2 from the germline V gene are MDHEN and SYDVKM. Losses at the gene ends were 4 bases for V and 5 bases for J; bases not matched to a gene: 5. This CDR3 has 15 amino acids. The CDR3 sequence is CASSSRQGGNEKLFF. The CDR3 nucleotides are TGTGCCAGCAGTTCGCGACAGGGGGGGAATGAAAAACTGTTTTTT.

V is TRBV3-1 and J is TRBJ2-7; possibly TRBD2 for D (5 bases). This CDR3 comprises 16 residues. The germline V gene encodes CDR1 LGHDT and CDR2 YNNKEL (reference sequence). Trimming took 4 bases from V and 5 from J, leaving 21 bases between them. CDR3 in DNA: TGTGCCAGCAGCCTCGCTTGGCGGGTTGGAGGAGACGAGCAGTACTTC. Translation: CASSLAWRVGGDEQYF.